Listed below are T cell receptor beta chains from one sample, sequenced in a study of radiotherapy plus CTLA-4 blockade in lung cancer. Profiling relied on immunoSEQ multiplex PCR, and the TCRdb table lists in-frame clones only, not all of them. Of tens of thousands of clones listed, approximately 84% were seen once; the top ten hold around 4.8%. The sequencing here drew on peripheral blood, taken from a patient treated with radiotherapy plus ipilimumab. Receptors originate from a human donor with non-small cell lung cancer whose response to radiotherapy plus ipilimumab could not be evaluated. Each CDR3 is given without its conserved first and last residue. A D gene is named only where the DNA matches it firmly.

J: TRBJ1-2; V: TRBV5-4; D: .; CDR3: ASSLGRGGYGYT
J: TRBJ2-1; V: TRBV28; D: TRBD2; CDR3: ASKSGTSYNEQF
J: TRBJ1-2; V: TRBV6-5; D: .; CDR3: ASSLLGKDGYT
J: TRBJ1-1; V: TRBV27; D: .; CDR3: ASQPLTQGPTEAF
J: TRBJ2-7; V: TRBV28; D: TRBD2; CDR3: ASSPVRKTSGRACNEQY
J: TRBJ1-3; V: TRBV5-1; D: .; CDR3: ASSTGDRSPSGNTIY
J: TRBJ2-7; V: TRBV28; D: .; CDR3: ASSSTTYEQY
J: TRBJ1-1; V: TRBV28; D: .; CDR3: ASSFPLQGNTEAF
J: TRBJ2-3; V: TRBV4-1; D: TRBD2; CDR3: ASSQALAGGNTQY
J: TRBJ1-2; V: TRBV30; D: TRBD1; CDR3: ASGQGLGGYT
J: TRBJ2-6; V: TRBV28; D: .; CDR3: ASIPEGSGANVLT
J: TRBJ1-3; V: TRBV10-3; D: .; CDR3: AISVAQAGNTIY
J: TRBJ2-2; V: TRBV19; D: TRBD2; CDR3: ASNPSGRASDTGELF
J: TRBJ2-1; V: TRBV4-3; D: .; CDR3: ASSQDPLSASRGEQF
J: TRBJ1-1; V: TRBV28; D: .; CDR3: ASSQNTEAF
J: TRBJ2-2; V: TRBV6-5; D: .; CDR3: ASSGKSGELF
J: TRBJ2-4; V: TRBV27; D: TRBD1; CDR3: ASRDRETNIQY
J: TRBJ1-5; V: TRBV4-1; D: .; CDR3: ASSQELRQPQH
J: TRBJ2-2; V: TRBV5-4; D: .; CDR3: ASSLAFKQGRTGELF
J: TRBJ2-7; V: TRBV6-5; D: TRBD2; CDR3: ASRGTSGPYEQY
J: TRBJ2-3; V: TRBV2; D: .; CDR3: ASSRDLTDTQY
J: TRBJ1-1; V: TRBV6-6; D: .; CDR3: ASQSGVNTEAF
J: TRBJ1-1; V: TRBV19; D: .; CDR3: ASTHLVGRDFTEAF
J: TRBJ2-1; V: TRBV4-3; D: TRBD1; CDR3: ASSRHRDRTYNEQF
J: TRBJ1-4; V: TRBV6-1; D: .; CDR3: ASRATDAGNEKLF
J: TRBJ1-2; V: TRBV6-5; D: .; CDR3: ASSYDVDIYGYT
J: TRBJ2-3; V: TRBV6-1; D: TRBD2; CDR3: ASSGRLAGDIDTQY
J: TRBJ2-7; V: TRBV5-1; D: TRBD2; CDR3: ASSGIEREGIRYEQY
J: TRBJ2-7; V: TRBV6-5; D: TRBD1; CDR3: ASSRRQGSSYEQY
J: TRBJ2-7; V: TRBV4-3; D: TRBD2; CDR3: ASSLGLAAYEQY
J: TRBJ2-7; V: TRBV7-9; D: TRBD2; CDR3: ASGLAGGTYEQY
J: TRBJ1-6; V: TRBV18; D: .; CDR3: ASSSWTDNSPLH
J: TRBJ1-5; V: TRBV5-5; D: .; CDR3: ASSLQGSNNQPQH
J: TRBJ1-4; V: TRBV9; D: .; CDR3: ASSVEYNSGNEKLF
J: TRBJ2-5; V: TRBV7-2; D: TRBD2; CDR3: ASSLGSGYQETQY
J: TRBJ2-1; V: TRBV29-1; D: TRBD2; CDR3: SVESSGSYNEQF
J: TRBJ2-5; V: TRBV29-1; D: TRBD2; CDR3: SGRGGNSETQY
J: TRBJ2-2; V: TRBV12-5; D: TRBD2; CDR3: ASAQAGPSNTGELF
J: TRBJ1-6; V: TRBV5-3; D: .; CDR3: ARSLNRAVNSPLH
J: TRBJ2-1; V: TRBV7-3; D: TRBD2; CDR3: ASSLASGLAGSNEQF
J: TRBJ1-2; V: TRBV6-6; D: .; CDR3: ASYVGEGVRGYT
J: TRBJ1-5; V: TRBV4-3; D: .; CDR3: ASSQDLPFNQPQH
J: TRBJ2-1; V: TRBV27; D: .; CDR3: ASSLARSSYNEQF
J: TRBJ1-5; V: TRBV4-3; D: .; CDR3: ASSQDRVSNQPQH